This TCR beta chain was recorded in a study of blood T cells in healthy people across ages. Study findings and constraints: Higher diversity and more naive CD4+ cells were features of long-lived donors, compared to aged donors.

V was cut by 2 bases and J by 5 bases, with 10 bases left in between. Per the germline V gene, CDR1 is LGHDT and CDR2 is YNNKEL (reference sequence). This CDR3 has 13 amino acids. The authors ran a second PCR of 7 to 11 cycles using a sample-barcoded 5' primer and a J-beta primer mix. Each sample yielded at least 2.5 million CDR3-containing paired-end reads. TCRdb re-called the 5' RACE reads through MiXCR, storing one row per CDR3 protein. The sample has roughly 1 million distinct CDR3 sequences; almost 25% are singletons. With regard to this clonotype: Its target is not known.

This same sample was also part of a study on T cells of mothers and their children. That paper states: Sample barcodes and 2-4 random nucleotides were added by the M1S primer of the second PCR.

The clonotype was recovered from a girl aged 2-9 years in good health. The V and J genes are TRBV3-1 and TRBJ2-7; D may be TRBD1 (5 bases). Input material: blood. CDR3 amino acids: CASSQTRVHEQYF. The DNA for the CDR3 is TGTGCCAGCAGCCAAACCAGGGTTCACGAGCAGTACTTC.